The present entry profiles one T cell receptor beta chain with its context. The method was immunoSEQ multiplex PCR; TCRdb's version includes in-frame clones alone and lacks a portion of them. Of under 300,000 clones listed, 70% to 85% were seen once; the top ten hold 15%. The source of the sample is a study of blood T cell repertoires in COVID-19. Study in general: PBMCs, B-cell-depleted T cells, or T cells provided the cDNA or gDNA that made up the material.

Everyone who took part was roughly 18 to 89 years old, and they came from about 25 US areas. Two negative PCRs, clearance, or symptom resolution had been documented for recovered Cohort 3 donors. This clonotype was sampled from a man aged 35-49 years who had recovered from COVID-19. Sequenced material: PBMCs or T cells enriched from blood (not recorded which).

The CDR3 coding sequence is TGTGCCAGCAGGAGGGACTGGGATCAGCCCCAGCATTTT. Its protein is CASRRDWDQPQHF. The rearrangement links TRBV2 to TRBJ1-5, with a tentative D call TRBD1 (5 bases). Germline V lookup: CDR1 SNHLY, CDR2 FYNNEI. V lost 6 bases and J 5 bases, leaving 11 bases between the germline ends. The length of the CDR3 is 13 residues.